The next 5 T cell receptor beta chains were all read from a single sample in a study of response to subunit inactivated influenza vaccine. From the RT-PCR reads, TCRdb called clonotypes with MiXCR, one entry per CDR3 protein. The table has roughly 790,000 distinct CDR3 sequences, 21% seen once. The input for sequencing was PBMCs from blood, taken more than 4 days after vaccination. These receptors all stem from a man in his forties or fifties who received an inactivated influenza vaccine.

The V and J genes are TRBV6-2 or TRBV6-3 and TRBJ1-2; 8 nucleotides line up with TRBD1. The CDR3 extends over 14 amino acids. V gave up 4 bases and J gave up 3 bases; unmatched junction bases: 4. Germline V gives CDR1 MNHEY, CDR2 SVGEGT. DNA of the CDR3: TGTGCCAGCAGTTTAAAGGACAGGGACTATGGCTACACCTTC. It translates to CASSLKDRDYGYTF.

This sequence joins TRBV20-1 and TRBJ2-7; 9 nucleotides align to TRBD1. Looked up from germline, CDR1 is DFQATT and CDR2 is SNEGSKA (reference sequence). The CDR3 is 12 residues long. Trimming at V came to 5 bases and at J to 6 bases, leaving 5 bases not matched to a gene. The CDR3, as DNA: TGCAGTGCTCACAGGGGGCAGGGCGAGCAGTACTTC. Amino acid sequence: CSAHRGQGEQYF.

The chain employs TRBV7-9 and TRBJ1-1; TRBD1 matches 10 bases. J was trimmed by 4 bases and V by 5 bases; bases with no gene match: 1. The germline gives CDR1 SEHNR, CDR2 FQNEAQ (reference sequence). The CDR3 has 13 residues. CDR3 in DNA: TGTGCCAGCAGCGGGGACAGGGGCACTGAAGCTTTCTTT. It specifies CASSGDRGTEAFF.

This clonotype showed up just a few times. This chain uses TRBV28 with TRBJ2-6; no definite D call. Trimming shortened V by 5 bases and J by 3 bases, and 11 bases separated the two germline ends. The germline gives CDR1 MDHEN, CDR2 SYDVKM. The CDR3 is 15 amino acids. The CDR3 sequence: CASSHTVSGANVLTF. The CDR3 DNA sequence: TGTGCCAGCAGTCACACCGTTAGTGGGGCCAACGTCCTGACTTTC.

This clonotype was observed a few times. The V and J genes are TRBV4-1 and TRBJ2-7; D not resolved. This CDR3 has 15 residues. V was cut by 2 bases and J by 6 bases, with 17 bases left in between. The germline V gene encodes CDR1 MGHRA and CDR2 YSYEKL. Written as DNA, the CDR3 is TGCGCCAGCAGCCAATTCTGGGGTCAAGGGCGCGAGCAGTACTTC. As protein: CASSQFWGQGREQYF.